The rows below give T cell receptor beta chains drawn from one sample of a study of blood T cells in healthy people across ages. TCRdb called the 5' RACE reads again in MiXCR, with one record for every CDR3 protein. The table has hundreds of thousands of distinct CDR3 sequences, 55% to 65% seen once. Sequences were obtained from blood. The source of these receptors is a young man in good health. Both conserved end residues are part of each CDR3. D genes are given only for firm matches. A row's size may be missing; if present it is once, few, many or a size class.

TRBV20-1	14	TRBJ2-4	-	-	CSEKGTEAKNIQYF	TGCAGTGAAAAAGGGACGGAGGCCAAAAACATTCAGTACTTC
TRBV20-1	15	TRBJ2-7	-	TRBD2	CSASWTSGGVSEQYF	TGCAGTGCCAGCTGGACTAGCGGGGGGGTCTCCGAGCAGTACTTC
TRBV10-3	14	TRBJ1-2	-	TRBD1	CAISESTGTRSYTF	TGTGCCATCAGTGAGTCGACAGGGACAAGGAGTTACACCTTC
TRBV29-1	12	TRBJ2-1	-	-	CSVEEGVNEQFF	TGCAGCGTTGAAGAGGGAGTTAATGAGCAGTTCTTC
TRBV6-5	14	TRBJ2-3	few	TRBD1	CASSRQGAGDTQYF	TGTGCCAGCAGTAGACAGGGGGCAGGAGATACGCAGTATTTT
TRBV4-3	13	TRBJ2-1	many	-	CASSQGRKNEQFF	TGCGCCAGCAGCCAAGGGCGGAAAAATGAGCAGTTCTTC
TRBV5-1	12	TRBJ2-5	few	-	CASSQNRETQYF	TGCGCCAGCAGCCAGAACAGGGAGACCCAGTACTTC
TRBV4-3	17	TRBJ2-7	-	-	CASSQGPPSGKTYEQYF	TGCGCCAGCAGCCAGGGACCGCCCTCAGGGAAGACCTACGAGCAGTACTTC
TRBV25-1	15	TRBJ2-7	-	-	CASSAPGGGYNEQYF	TGTGCCAGCAGTGCCCCAGGGGGGGGTTACAATGAGCAGTACTTC
TRBV6-6	15	TRBJ1-2	-	-	CASSSSGGYNYGYTF	TGTGCCAGCAGTTCATCGGGAGGCTACAACTATGGCTACACCTTC
TRBV12-3/TRBV12-4	16	TRBJ2-7	once	TRBD1	CASSCPGQGDPYEQYF	TGTGCCAGCAGTTGCCCGGGACAGGGTGACCCCTACGAGCAGTACTTC
TRBV4-3	14	TRBJ2-7	few	-	CASSHNGVAVEQYF	TGCGCCAGCAGCCATAACGGGGTAGCGGTCGAGCAGTACTTC
TRBV10-3	16	TRBJ1-2	-	TRBD1	CAISEGTGLTNYGYTF	TGTGCCATCAGTGAAGGGACAGGGCTCACTAACTATGGCTACACCTTC
TRBV6-5	15	TRBJ2-3	-	-	CASSYSTTGLDTQYF	TGTGCCAGCAGTTACTCAACGACAGGCTTAGATACGCAGTATTTT
TRBV4-2	13	TRBJ1-1	-	-	CASRPEGNTEAFF	TGTGCCAGCAGGCCGGAGGGGAACACTGAAGCTTTCTTT
TRBV20-1	11	TRBJ2-7	-	-	CSASAGAEQYF	TGCAGTGCTAGTGCGGGGGCCGAGCAGTACTTC
TRBV9	13	TRBJ2-4	few	-	CASSVGLKTEQYF	TGTGCCAGCAGCGTAGGCCTTAAAACGGAGCAGTACTTC
TRBV5-8	18	TRBJ2-5	many	TRBD1	CASRTGTPSGPIQETQYF	TGTGCCAGTCGGACAGGAACCCCCTCTGGACCCATCCAAGAGACCCAGTACTTC
TRBV27	16	TRBJ1-2	-	TRBD1	CASRPGTGGWIYGYTF	TGTGCCAGCAGGCCCGGGACAGGGGGCTGGATCTATGGCTACACCTTC
TRBV20-1	15	TRBJ2-4	few	TRBD1	CSAREWTGAADIQYF	TGCAGTGCTAGAGAGTGGACAGGGGCCGCGGACATTCAGTACTTC
TRBV7-8	16	TRBJ2-6	-	-	CASRTYPSSGANVLTF	TGTGCCAGCAGGACCTACCCAAGCTCTGGGGCCAACGTCCTGACTTTC
TRBV29-1	15	TRBJ1-2	-	-	CSVALYSNLHYGYTF	TGCAGCGTTGCCTTGTACAGCAATTTACACTATGGCTACACCTTC
TRBV20-1	12	TRBJ2-5	few	-	CSASTVQETQYF	TGCAGTGCTAGTACTGTTCAAGAGACCCAGTACTTC
TRBV6-5	16	TRBJ2-1	-	-	CASSSRSMAGYNEQFF	TGTGCCAGCAGTTCCCGGTCGATGGCGGGCTACAATGAGCAGTTCTTC
TRBV6-5	14	TRBJ2-5	few	TRBD2	CASSPWTSEETQYF	TGTGCCAGCAGTCCCTGGACTAGCGAAGAGACCCAGTACTTC
TRBV29-1	15	TRBJ2-7	-	TRBD2	CSVDYGRGASYEQYF	TGCAGCGTTGACTACGGGCGGGGGGCTTCCTACGAGCAGTACTTC
TRBV29-1	13	TRBJ2-7	few	-	CSVAQPSRYEQYF	TGCAGCGTTGCACAGCCATCTAGGTACGAGCAGTACTTC
TRBV10-3	14	TRBJ2-3	-	TRBD2	CATQKAGVPDTQYF	TGTGCCACCCAAAAAGCGGGGGTGCCAGATACGCAGTATTTT
TRBV7-6	16	TRBJ2-1	-	-	CASSFIPADAYNEQFF	TGTGCCAGCAGCTTCATCCCAGCGGATGCCTACAATGAGCAGTTCTTC
TRBV9	15	TRBJ2-7	-	-	CASSVVPAPSYEQYF	TGTGCCAGCAGCGTAGTACCAGCGCCATCCTACGAGCAGTACTTC
TRBV6-2/TRBV6-3	10	TRBJ2-5	-	-	CASTQETQYF	TGCGCCAGCACTCAAGAGACCCAGTACTTC
TRBV5-1	16	TRBJ1-1	-	-	CASSPHYREMNTEAFF	TGCGCCAGCAGCCCTCATTACAGGGAGATGAACACTGAAGCTTTCTTT
TRBV29-1	16	TRBJ1-1	-	TRBD1	CSVEVGDSRGFPEAFF	TGCAGCGTCGAAGTGGGCGATAGCAGGGGGTTCCCTGAAGCTTTCTTT
TRBV4-2	14	TRBJ1-1	-	-	CASSQERRNTEAFF	TGTGCCAGCAGCCAAGAGAGGAGGAACACTGAAGCTTTCTTT
TRBV29-1	14	TRBJ2-1	-	TRBD1	CSVPGQISYNEQFF	TGCAGCGTGCCGGGACAGATCTCCTACAATGAGCAGTTCTTC
TRBV6-6	15	TRBJ1-6	-	-	CASSYRQADNSPLHF	TGTGCCAGCAGTTATCGGCAGGCGGATAATTCACCCCTCCACTTT
TRBV7-2	14	TRBJ2-7	few	-	CASSVQGLWDEQYF	TGTGCCAGCAGCGTTCAGGGGCTGTGGGACGAGCAGTACTTC
TRBV12-3/TRBV12-4	15	TRBJ2-7	-	-	CASSLKSPGAHEQYF	TGTGCCAGCAGTTTAAAGTCTCCGGGGGCCCACGAGCAGTACTTC
TRBV27	15	TRBJ2-1	-	TRBD1	CASSPRDREYNEQFF	TGTGCCAGCAGTCCGCGAGACAGGGAATACAATGAGCAGTTCTTC
TRBV12-3/TRBV12-4	13	TRBJ2-4	-	TRBD2	CASSRGGENIQYF	TGTGCCAGCAGCCGGGGGGGAGAAAACATTCAGTACTTC
TRBV15	13	TRBJ1-4	-	-	CATSGLSGEKLFF	TGTGCCACCAGCGGCCTATCAGGTGAAAAACTGTTTTTT
TRBV12-3/TRBV12-4	12	TRBJ1-2	few	-	CASSYGGYGYTF	TGTGCCAGCAGTTATGGGGGGTATGGCTACACCTTC
TRBV7-9	13	TRBJ2-1	-	-	CASSSSIGREQFF	TGTGCCAGCAGCTCGTCCATTGGCAGAGAGCAGTTCTTC
TRBV7-9	16	TRBJ2-5	few	-	CASSSRFVGVEETQYF	TGTGCCAGCAGTTCCAGATTTGTAGGTGTGGAAGAGACCCAGTACTTC
TRBV27	11	TRBJ2-7	-	TRBD1	CASRQGTEQYF	TGCGCCAGCAGACAGGGGACCGAGCAGTACTTC
TRBV12-3/TRBV12-4	14	TRBJ1-6	-	-	CASSFGMVNSPLHF	TGTGCCAGCAGTTTTGGGATGGTAAATTCACCCCTCCACTTT
TRBV27	15	TRBJ2-7	-	TRBD2	CASSLIAGGSYEQYF	TGTGCCAGCAGTTTAATCGCGGGGGGCTCCTACGAGCAGTACTTC
TRBV20-1	14	TRBJ2-7	once	TRBD1	CSARGQGRSYERYF	TGCAGTGCTAGAGGACAGGGCCGCTCCTACGAGCGGTACTTC
TRBV27	13	TRBJ1-1	-	-	CASSFAGNTEAFF	TGTGCCAGCAGTTTCGCCGGGAACACTGAAGCTTTCTTT
TRBV9	15	TRBJ2-1	-	TRBD1	CASSVGTGKVGEQFF	TGTGCCAGCAGCGTAGGGACAGGGAAGGTGGGGGAGCAGTTCTTC